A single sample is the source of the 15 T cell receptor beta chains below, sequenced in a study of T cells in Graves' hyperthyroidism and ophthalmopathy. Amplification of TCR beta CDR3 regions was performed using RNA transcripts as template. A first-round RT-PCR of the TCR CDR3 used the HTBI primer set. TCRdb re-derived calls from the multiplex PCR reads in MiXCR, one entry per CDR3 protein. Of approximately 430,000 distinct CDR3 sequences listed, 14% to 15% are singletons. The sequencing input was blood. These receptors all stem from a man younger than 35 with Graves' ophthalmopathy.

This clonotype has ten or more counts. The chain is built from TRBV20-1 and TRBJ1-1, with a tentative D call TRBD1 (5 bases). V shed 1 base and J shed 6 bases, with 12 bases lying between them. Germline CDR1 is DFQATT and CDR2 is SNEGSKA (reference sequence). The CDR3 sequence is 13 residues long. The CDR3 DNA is TGCAGTGCTAGAGGGGGGACTTGGGCTGAAGCTTTCTTT. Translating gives CSARGGTWAEAFF.

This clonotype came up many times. This CDR3 reads CASSFGLAGFQETQYF. CDR3 nucleotides: TGTGCCAGCAGCTTCGGACTAGCGGGCTTTCAAGAGACCCAGTACTTC. The chain combines TRBV11-2 with TRBJ2-5, with 11 bases aligning to TRBD2. With V trimmed by 3 bases and J by 2 bases, 5 bases remained unmatched. Germline assignment: CDR1 SGHAT and CDR2 FQNNGV. CDR3 length: 16 amino acids. Drawing the rest from reference TRBV11-2 and TRBJ2-5, the complete variable domain is EAGVAQSPRYKIIEKRQSVAFWCNPISGHATLYWYQQILGQGPKLLIQFQNNGVVDDSQLPKDRFSAERLKGVDSTLKIQPAKLEDSAVYLCASSFGLAGFQETQYFGPGTRLLVL.

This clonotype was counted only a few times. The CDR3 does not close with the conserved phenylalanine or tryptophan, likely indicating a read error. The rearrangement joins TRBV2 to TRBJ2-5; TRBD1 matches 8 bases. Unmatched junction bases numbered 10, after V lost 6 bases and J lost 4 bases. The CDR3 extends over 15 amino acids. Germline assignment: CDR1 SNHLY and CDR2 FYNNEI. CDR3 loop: CASRRWTGLGETQYL. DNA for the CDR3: TGTGCCAGCAGGAGATGGACAGGGTTGGGAGAGACCCAGTACCTC.

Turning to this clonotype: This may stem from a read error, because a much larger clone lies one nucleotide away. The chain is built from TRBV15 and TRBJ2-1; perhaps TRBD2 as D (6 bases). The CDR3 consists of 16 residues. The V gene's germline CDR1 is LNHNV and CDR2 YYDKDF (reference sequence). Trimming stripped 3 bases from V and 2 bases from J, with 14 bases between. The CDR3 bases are TGTGCCACCAGCAGCCCTGAACGGGGGACCTACAATGAGCAGTTCTTC. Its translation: CATSSPERGTYNEQFF.

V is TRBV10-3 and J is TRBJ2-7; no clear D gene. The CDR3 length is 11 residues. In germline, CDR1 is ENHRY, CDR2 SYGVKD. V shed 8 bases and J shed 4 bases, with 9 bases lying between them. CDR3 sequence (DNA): TGTGCCATCGGACCCCTTTACGAGCAGTACTTC. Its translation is CAIGPLYEQYF.

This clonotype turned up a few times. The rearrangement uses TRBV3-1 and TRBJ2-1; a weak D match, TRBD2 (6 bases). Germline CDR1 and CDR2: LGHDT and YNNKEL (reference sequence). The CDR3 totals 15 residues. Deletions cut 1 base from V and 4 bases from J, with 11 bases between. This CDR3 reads CASSQGPGVYNEQFF. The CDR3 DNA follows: TGTGCCAGCAGCCAAGGCCCGGGAGTGTACAATGAGCAGTTCTTC.

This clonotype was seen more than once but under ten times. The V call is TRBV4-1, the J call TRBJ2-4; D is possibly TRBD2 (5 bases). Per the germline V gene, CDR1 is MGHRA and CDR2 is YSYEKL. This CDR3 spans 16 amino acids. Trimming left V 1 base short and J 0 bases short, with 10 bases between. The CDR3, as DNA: TGCGCCAGCAGCCAAGTCACGGACTCAGCCAAAAACATTCAGTACTTC. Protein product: CASSQVTDSAKNIQYF.

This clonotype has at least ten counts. CDR3 sequence: CASSSLLGSYNEQFF. The CDR3 nucleotides are TGTGCCAGCAGCTCCCTGCTAGGGTCCTACAATGAGCAGTTCTTC. This chain joins TRBV7-8 and TRBJ2-1, with no clear D. Looked up from germline, CDR1 is SGHVS and CDR2 is FQNEAQ. V gave up 4 bases and J gave up 1 base, with 11 bases separating them. The CDR3 runs 15 residues.

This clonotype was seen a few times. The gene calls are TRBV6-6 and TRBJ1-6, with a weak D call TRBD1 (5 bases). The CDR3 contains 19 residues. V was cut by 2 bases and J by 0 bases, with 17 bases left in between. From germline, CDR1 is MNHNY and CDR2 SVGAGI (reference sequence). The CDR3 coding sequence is TGTGCCAGCAGTTACGGGACTCCCGGATCTAACTCCTATAATTCACCCCTCCACTTT. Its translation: CASSYGTPGSNSYNSPLHF.

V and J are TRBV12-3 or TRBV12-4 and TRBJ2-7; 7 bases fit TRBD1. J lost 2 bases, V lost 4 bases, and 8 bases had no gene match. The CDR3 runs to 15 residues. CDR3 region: CASSSPGQTAYEQYF. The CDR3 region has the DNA TGTGCCAGCAGTTCCCCGGGACAGACCGCCTACGAGCAGTACTTC.

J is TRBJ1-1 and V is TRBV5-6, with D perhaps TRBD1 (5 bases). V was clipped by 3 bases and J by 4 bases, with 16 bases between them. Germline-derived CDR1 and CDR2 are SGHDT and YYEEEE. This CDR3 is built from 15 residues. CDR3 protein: CASSWDPRGGTEAFF. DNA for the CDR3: TGTGCCAGCAGCTGGGACCCTCGAGGAGGCACTGAAGCTTTCTTT.

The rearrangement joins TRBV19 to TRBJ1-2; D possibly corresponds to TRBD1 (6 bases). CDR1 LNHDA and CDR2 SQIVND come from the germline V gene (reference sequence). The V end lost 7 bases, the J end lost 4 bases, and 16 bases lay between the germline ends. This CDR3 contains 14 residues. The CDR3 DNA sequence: TGTGCCAGTAAAGATTTACAGGGAGTCTATGGCTACACCTTC. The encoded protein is CASKDLQGVYGYTF.

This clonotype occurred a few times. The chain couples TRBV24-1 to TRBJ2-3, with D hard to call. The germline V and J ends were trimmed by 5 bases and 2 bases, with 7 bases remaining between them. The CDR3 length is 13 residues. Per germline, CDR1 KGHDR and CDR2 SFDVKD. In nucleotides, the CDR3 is TGTGCCACCAGTGGATTTTCCACAGATACGCAGTATTTT. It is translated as CATSGFSTDTQYF.

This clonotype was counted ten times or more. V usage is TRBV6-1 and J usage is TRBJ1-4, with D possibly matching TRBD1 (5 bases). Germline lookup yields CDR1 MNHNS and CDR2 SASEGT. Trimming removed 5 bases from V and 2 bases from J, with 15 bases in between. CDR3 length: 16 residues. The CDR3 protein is CASSHSSQGTNEKLFF. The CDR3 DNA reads TGTGCCAGCAGTCACAGCTCCCAGGGTACTAATGAAAAACTGTTTTTT.

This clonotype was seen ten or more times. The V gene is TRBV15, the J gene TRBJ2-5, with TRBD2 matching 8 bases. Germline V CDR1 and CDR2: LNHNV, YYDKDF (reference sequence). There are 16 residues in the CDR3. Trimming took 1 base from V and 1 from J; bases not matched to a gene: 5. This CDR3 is CATSRALLAAQETQYF. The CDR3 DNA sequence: TGTGCCACCAGCAGAGCCTTACTAGCGGCCCAAGAGACCCAGTACTTC.